This note documents a single TCR beta chain sequence. Its target is not known. At one boundary the junction diverges from the germline segment, which might be a read error. This sample stems from a study of T cell repertoires in cytomegalovirus infection. Study-wide background: Carrying CMV and the relevant HLA type showed in public TCR beta signatures.

TCRdb recomputed calls from the reads with MiXCR, one row per CDR3 protein. This sample has about 740,000 distinct CDR3 sequences, with 35% to 45% found just once. Study-level results: Cumulative frequency (of public TCR beta family members) identified carriers of CMV plus the relevant HLA. The ex vivo response showed dominance by HLA-C-restricted CMV-specific TCR beta clonotypes.

The TCR originated in a human donor in good health (CMV status not recorded). Some clones in this sample may be carry-over from other donors' samples. The sequencing sample was made of PBMCs.

The CDR3 sequence is CASSPVGDDQYF. Here the CDR3 DNA reads TGTGCCAGCAGCCCCGTGGGGGACGACCAGTACTTC. The rearrangement links TRBV12-3 or TRBV12-4 to TRBJ2-7; D might be TRBD1 or TRBD2, each matching 5 bases. The CDR3 totals 12 residues.